The sequence of this T cell receptor (beta chain) was determined in a study of T cells in Graves' hyperthyroidism and ophthalmopathy. Amplified regions were TCR beta CDR3 sequences from RNA transcripts. TCR CDR3 underwent first-round RT-PCR with the HTBI primer set. Each CDR3 protein gets one entry after TCRdb re-called the multiplex PCR reads with MiXCR. The sample contains around 760,000 distinct CDR3 sequences, approximately 40% of which appear only once. With respect to this clonotype: Its antigen is unidentified.

The study defined stable Graves' hyperthyroidism as no ophthalmopathy progression within 18 months. A patient was excluded if there was uncontrolled infection, other autoimmune disease, pregnancy or lactation. Each diagnosis was grounded in clinical symptoms, serum thyroxine and TRAb, thyroid ultrasound, and orbital computed tomography. Study results and limitations: It was a median approximately 7.1 months before onset that the model predicted ophthalmopathy.

The V and J ends lost 10 bases and 4 bases, in that order; junction bases with no gene match: 13. The CDR3 runs to 15 residues. Looked up from germline, CDR1 is ENHRY and CDR2 is SYGVKD. The specimen sequenced was blood. The origin of this receptor is a woman aged 40 to 50 with Graves' hyperthyroidism. V and J are TRBV10-3 and TRBJ1-5; 7 nucleotides match TRBD1. The CDR3 DNA follows: TGTGCCAGCACCCGGGACAGACTTTCAAATCAGCCCCAGCATTTT. This gives the protein CASTRDRLSNQPQHF.